The 12 T cell receptor beta chains presented below share a single source sample, sequenced in a study of read filtering for tumor transcriptome and immune sequencing. This library used approximately 390 ng RNA and molecular barcoded adaptors spanning alpha/delta and beta/gamma chains. A single record per CDR3 protein comes from TCRdb applying MiXCR to the reads. The top ten hold roughly 7.6% of the sample, which has some 140,000 distinct CDR3 sequences, roughly 13% seen once. The material sequenced was a population of CD138-negative cells sorted from bone marrow. The receptors here all came from a donor at least 40 years old with multiple myeloma.

This clonotype came up many times. The rearrangement uses TRBV29-1 and TRBJ1-1; no definite D call. Trimming took off 2 bases at V and 1 base at J, with 8 bases between the two ends. This CDR3 region has 13 residues. CDR1 SQVTM and CDR2 ANQGSEA come from the germline V gene. CDR3 in amino acids: CSVERTPNTEAFF. The CDR3 nucleotides read TGCAGCGTTGAACGGACGCCGAACACTGAAGCTTTCTTT.

This clonotype was seen at least ten times. V and J are TRBV20-1 and TRBJ1-1, with 9 bases aligning to TRBD1. After removal of 3 bases from V and 5 bases from J, the junction contained 10 bases not matched to a gene. The CDR3 extends over 15 amino acids. The germline gives CDR1 DFQATT, CDR2 SNEGSKA (reference sequence). The CDR3 DNA follows: TGCAGTGCTAGCAGTAGGACAGGGGTTCGGACTGAAGCTTTCTTT. Protein sequence: CSASSRTGVRTEAFF.

This clonotype came up many times. J is TRBJ2-5 and V is TRBV29-1; D is uncertain. This CDR3 is 9 amino acids long. Germline V gives CDR1 SQVTM, CDR2 ANQGSEA. The V end lost 4 bases, the J end lost 13 bases, and 10 bases lay between the germline ends. The CDR3, as DNA: TGCAGCGTTGGCCTCTCCCGGTACTTC. Protein sequence: CSVGLSRYF.

V is TRBV18 and J is TRBJ2-3; no clear D. The CDR3 extends over 12 amino acids. Between the trimmed V and J ends, which lost 6 bases and 6 bases, there was a span of 10 bases. In germline, CDR1 is KGHSH, CDR2 LQKENI. CDR3 in amino acids: CASSYLGDTQYF. Here the CDR3 DNA reads TGTGCCAGCTCCTACCTGGGGGATACGCAGTATTTT.

This clonotype was counted many times. The V and J genes are TRBV20-1 and TRBJ2-7; 7 bases are shared with TRBD2. CDR1 is DFQATT and CDR2 is SNEGSKA in the germline V gene (reference sequence). This CDR3 has 16 amino acids. V trimming: 3 bases; J trimming: 0 bases; junction bases outside the gene matches: 11. CDR3 residues: CSASPLLAPSSYEQYF. CDR3 DNA: TGCAGTGCTAGCCCCTTACTAGCGCCTAGCTCCTACGAGCAGTACTTC.

This clonotype was seen ten or more times. V is TRBV30 and J is TRBJ1-1, with D unclear. The CDR3 covers 13 residues. Trimming shortened V by 4 bases and J by 0 bases, and 9 bases separated the two germline ends. Germline lookup yields CDR1 GTSNPN and CDR2 SVGIG (reference sequence). CDR3 nucleotides: TGTGCCTGGAAAGCGTACATGAACACTGAAGCTTTCTTT. It specifies CAWKAYMNTEAFF.

In this sample, this clonotype turned up many times. This chain joins TRBV12-3 or TRBV12-4 and TRBJ2-7, with D possibly matching TRBD2 (6 bases). This CDR3 has 14 amino acids. Trimming pared 5 bases from V and 3 bases from J, leaving 14 bases between. CDR3 coding DNA: TGTGCCAGCAGTCCGGGAGAGCCCGTCTACGAGCAGTACTTC. Translating gives CASSPGEPVYEQYF.

The sample holds a few counts of this clonotype. The genes are TRBV20-1 and TRBJ2-2; D is tentatively TRBD1 or TRBD2 (5 bases each). CDR3 size: 18 residues. Trimming left V 2 bases short and J 0 bases short, with 19 bases between. CDR1 and CDR2 from the germline V gene are DFQATT and SNEGSKA (reference sequence). The CDR3 here is CSARPPTLMGANTGELFF. DNA for the CDR3: TGCAGTGCTAGACCGCCTACATTAATGGGGGCGAACACCGGGGAGCTGTTTTTT.

The genes are TRBV21-1 and TRBJ1-1; whether TRBD1, the table's D call, matches the DNA was not checked. TRBV21-1 corresponds to a pseudogene. The CDR3 loop spans 13 amino acids. The CDR3: CASCWTAGTEAFF. As DNA, the CDR3 is TGTGCCAGCTGCTGGACAGCAGGCACTGAAGCTTTCTTT.

About this clonotype itself: Since a much larger clone is just one base distant, this may be a read error. The V gene is TRBV12-3 or TRBV12-4, the J gene TRBJ1-1; D is unresolved. The germline V and J ends were trimmed by 6 bases and 2 bases, with 13 bases remaining between them. The CDR3 totals 14 residues. In nucleotides, the CDR3 is TGTGCCAGCAGGGCCCCGGCAGTTAACACTGAAGCTTTCTTT. Translated, it gives CASRAPAVNTEAFF.

This clonotype was counted at least ten times. The gene calls are TRBV30 and TRBJ2-3, with D possibly TRBD2 on 6 matching bases. Trimming left V 5 bases short and J 2 bases short, with 14 bases between. Germline assignment: CDR1 GTSNPN and CDR2 SVGIG (reference sequence). This CDR3 is built from 14 residues. CDR3 in DNA: TGTGCCTGGTCCAAAATAGCGGCCACAGATACGCAGTATTTT. Translating gives CAWSKIAATDTQYF.

This clonotype has at least ten counts. V gene TRBV6-5 combines with J gene TRBJ2-2, with a weak D call TRBD2 (6 bases). Germline V gives CDR1 MNHEY, CDR2 SVGAGI. This CDR3 spans 17 amino acids. The V end lost 6 bases, the J end lost 5 bases, and 22 bases lay between the germline ends. CDR3 DNA: TGTGCCAGCAGCCAAGCCCGGCAGGGAGGTCGAACCGGGGAGCTGTTTTTT. Protein product: CASSQARQGGRTGELFF.